The clone carrying this T cell receptor (beta chain) was observed a few times. What it binds is unknown. Reverse transcribing all isolated RNA meant expressed TCRB transcripts were sequenced. Naive, central memory and regulatory T cell samples came to a mean of about 4 million reads. Clones were sequenced by immunoSEQ multiplex PCR, and TCRdb holds only the in-frame ones, with some missing. The repertoire holds 300,000 to 350,000 clones, with less than 10% as singletons. The data originate from a study of beta chain features in type 1 diabetes. Notes on the study in general: In patients and controls equally, PCR might favor templates that are shorter.

Each donor gave one heparinised blood draw averaging around 120 mL. The clonotype originates from a young woman in good health. The sample was central memory CD4+ T cells from blood.

CDR3 sequence reads: CASSLVAGLQETQYF. The CDR3 DNA reads TGTGCCAGCAGCTTAGTAGCGGGCCTCCAAGAGACCCAGTACTTC. The chain uses TRBV7-6 and TRBJ2-5, with 7 bases identical to TRBD2. Germline CDR1 is SGHVS and CDR2 is FNYEAQ. The CDR3 runs to 15 residues. V lost 1 base to trimming and J lost 1 base; unmatched junction nucleotides: 3.